This TCR beta chain derives from a study of blood T cell repertoires in COVID-19. Across the study: Sources were T cells, B-cell-depleted T cells, or PBMCs; the material itself was cDNA or gDNA.

TCRdb's table, derived via immunoSEQ multiplex PCR, lists solely in-frame clones and lacks some. The sample records 55,000 to 75,000 clones, about 80% being singletons. This receptor was taken from a human donor in a cohort sampled during active COVID-19. What was sequenced was peripheral blood.

DNA for the CDR3: TGTGCCAGCCAGGCCGCGGGAGGAAACACCATATATTTT. Translation: CASQAAGGNTIYF. This chain joins TRBV14 and TRBJ1-3; D remains ambiguous. Trimming removed 8 bases at V and 4 bases at J, with 12 bases between. This CDR3 contains 13 residues. Germline CDR1 and CDR2: SGHDN and FVKESK.